What follows is one TCR beta chain and its context. The sample is drawn from a study of CD8 T cells in Susac syndrome. TEMRA cells were enriched by FACS, while CD8+ and CD4+ T cells were obtained through a negative isolation that was performed magnetically. RNA was extracted with the RNeasy kit, and a quantity of about 0.45 to 1 ug was reverse transcribed using random hexamers. An immunoSEQ multiplex PCR generated amplified TCR beta CDR3 products spanning 54 Vbeta and 13 Jbeta. TCRdb independently ran MiXCR on the immunoSEQ multiplex PCR reads; one entry per CDR3 protein. The sample holds 180,000 or so distinct CDR3 sequences, approximately 96% seen once. This CDR3 contains 15 residues. V was shortened by 8 bases and J by 2 bases, with 18 bases between the two germline ends.

The origin of this receptor is a human donor with multiple sclerosis. J is TRBJ2-5 and V is TRBV12-3 or TRBV12-4; D perhaps matches TRBD2 (6 bases). The material sequenced was CD4+ T cells from PBMCs. CDR3 nucleotides: TGTGCCAGCGCCTGGGGGATAGGAGGGCAAGAGACCCAGTACTTC. Protein: CASAWGIGGQETQYF.